The T cell receptor (beta chain) described here comes from a study of Graves' ophthalmopathy and Graves' hyperthyroidism. For the study at large: Untreated patients at initial diagnosis provided peripheral blood.

CDR1 is MNHNS, CDR2 SASEGT, per germline. This CDR3 spans 13 amino acids. With 7 bases removed from V and 6 bases from J, the gap between germline ends came to 15 bases. The sequenced template was RNA, covering the TCR beta CDR3 region. The library came from an HTBI-primed first-round RT-PCR and a second-round multiplex PCR. TCRdb used MiXCR to reprocess the multiplex PCR reads, holding one entry per CDR3 protein. The table has 680,000 or so distinct CDR3 sequences, 22% seen once. Among the exclusions were patients with other autoimmune diseases, uncontrolled infections, pregnancy or lactation. The PBMCs were taken from around 10 ml of fresh peripheral blood.

The rearrangement links TRBV6-1 to TRBJ1-1; D call uncertain. The origin of this receptor is a woman aged 18-29 years with stable Graves' hyperthyroidism. Some clones in this sample may be carry-over from other donors' samples. The source material was peripheral blood. The chain's CDR3 is CASIGGVMAEAFF. The CDR3 DNA follows: TGTGCCAGCATAGGCGGGGTGATGGCTGAAGCTTTCTTT.